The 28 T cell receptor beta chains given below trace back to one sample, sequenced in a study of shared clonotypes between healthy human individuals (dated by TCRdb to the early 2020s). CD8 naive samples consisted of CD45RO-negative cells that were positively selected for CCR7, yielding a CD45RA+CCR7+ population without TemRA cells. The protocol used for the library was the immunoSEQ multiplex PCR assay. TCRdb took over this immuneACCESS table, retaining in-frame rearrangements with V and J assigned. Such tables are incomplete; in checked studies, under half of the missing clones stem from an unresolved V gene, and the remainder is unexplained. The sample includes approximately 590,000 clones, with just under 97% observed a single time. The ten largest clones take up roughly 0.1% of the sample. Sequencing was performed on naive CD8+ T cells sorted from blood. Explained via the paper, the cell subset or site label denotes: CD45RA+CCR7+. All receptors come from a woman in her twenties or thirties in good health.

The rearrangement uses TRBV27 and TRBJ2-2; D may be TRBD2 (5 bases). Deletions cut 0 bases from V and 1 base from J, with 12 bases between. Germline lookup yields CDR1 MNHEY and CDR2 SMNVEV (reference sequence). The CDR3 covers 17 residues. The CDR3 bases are TGTGCCAGCAGTTTATCAAGAGGGTGGGTGAACACCGGGGAGCTGTTTTTT. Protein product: CASSLSRGWVNTGELFF.

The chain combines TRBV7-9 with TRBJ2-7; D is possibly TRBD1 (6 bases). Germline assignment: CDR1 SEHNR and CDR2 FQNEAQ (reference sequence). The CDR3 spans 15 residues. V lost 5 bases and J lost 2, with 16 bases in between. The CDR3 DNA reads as TGTGCCAGCAGCCATGCCCCGGGACAAGCCTACGAGCAGTACTTC. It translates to CASSHAPGQAYEQYF.

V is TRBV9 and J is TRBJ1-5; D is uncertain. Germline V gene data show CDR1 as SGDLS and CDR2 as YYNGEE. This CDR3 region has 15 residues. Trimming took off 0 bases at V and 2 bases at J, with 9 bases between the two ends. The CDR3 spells CASSVGGDGNQPQHF. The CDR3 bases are TGTGCCAGCAGCGTAGGGGGTGACGGCAATCAGCCCCAGCATTTT.

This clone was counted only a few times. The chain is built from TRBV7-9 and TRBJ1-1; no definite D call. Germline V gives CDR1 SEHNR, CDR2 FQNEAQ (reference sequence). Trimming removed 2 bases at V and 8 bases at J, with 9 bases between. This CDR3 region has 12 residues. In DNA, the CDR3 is TGTGCCAGCAGCTTATTGGGCAGGGAAGCTTTCTTT. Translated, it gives CASSLLGREAFF.

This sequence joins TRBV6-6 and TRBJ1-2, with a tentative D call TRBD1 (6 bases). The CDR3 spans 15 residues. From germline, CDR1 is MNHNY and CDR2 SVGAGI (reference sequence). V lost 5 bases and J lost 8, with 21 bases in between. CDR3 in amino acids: CASSQTYRELDGYTF. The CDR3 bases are TGTGCCAGCAGTCAAACCTACAGGGAATTGGACGGCTACACCTTC.

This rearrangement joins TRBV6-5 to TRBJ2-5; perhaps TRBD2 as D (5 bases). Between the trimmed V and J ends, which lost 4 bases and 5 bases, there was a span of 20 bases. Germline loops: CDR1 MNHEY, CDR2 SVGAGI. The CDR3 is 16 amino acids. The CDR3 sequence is CASSSSGLGSVETQYF. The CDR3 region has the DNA TGTGCCAGCAGTTCCTCGGGATTGGGGAGCGTGGAGACCCAGTACTTC.

This CDR3 reads CASSHVSGQGNYEQYF. The DNA for the CDR3 is TGTGCCAGCAGCCACGTCTCAGGACAGGGTAACTACGAGCAGTACTTC. The chain recombines TRBV7-9 with TRBJ2-7, with 8 bases identical to TRBD1. CDR3 length: 16 amino acids. Germline V gives CDR1 SEHNR, CDR2 FQNEAQ (reference sequence). Trimming at V came to 5 bases and at J to 3 bases, leaving 12 bases not matched to a gene.

In DNA form, the CDR3 reads TGCGCCAGCTATTCCGGACGGGTTAGCACAGATACGCAGTATTTT. The encoded protein is CASYSGRVSTDTQYF. The rearrangement joins TRBV5-1 to TRBJ2-3; no clear D gene. The V gene's germline CDR1 is SGHRS and CDR2 YFSETQ. The CDR3 extends over 15 amino acids. The V and J ends lost 7 bases and 0 bases respectively, with 15 bases between them. The full variable domain, its missing parts supplied by reference TRBV5-1 and TRBJ2-3, is KAGVTQTPRYLIKTRGQQVTLSCSPISGHRSVSWYQQTPGQGLQFLFEYFSETQRNKGNFPGRFSGRQFSNSRSEMNVSTLELGDSALYLCASYSGRVSTDTQYFGPGTRLTVL.

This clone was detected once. DNA of the CDR3: TGTGCCAGCAGTGTGCTGAACCCTACAGACAATGAGCAGTTCTTC. This encodes CASSVLNPTDNEQFF. V usage is TRBV6-1 and J usage is TRBJ2-1, with D unclear. The CDR3 contains 15 residues. V shed 4 bases and J shed 5 bases, with 15 bases lying between them. The germline V gene has CDR1 MNHNS and CDR2 SASEGT.

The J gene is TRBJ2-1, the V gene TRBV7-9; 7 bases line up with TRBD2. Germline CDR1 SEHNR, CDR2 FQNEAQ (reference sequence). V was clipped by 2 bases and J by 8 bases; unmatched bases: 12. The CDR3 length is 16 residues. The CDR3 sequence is CASSLSVGEGGDEQFF. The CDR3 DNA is TGTGCCAGCAGCTTAAGTGTGGGGGAGGGCGGTGATGAGCAGTTCTTC.

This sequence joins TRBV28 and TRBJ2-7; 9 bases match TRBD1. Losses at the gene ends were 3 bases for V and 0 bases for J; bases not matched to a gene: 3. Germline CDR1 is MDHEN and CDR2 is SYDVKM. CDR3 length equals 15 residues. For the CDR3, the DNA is TGTGCCAGCAGTTTCGTGGACAGGGGCTCCTACGAGCAGTACTTC. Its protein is CASSFVDRGSYEQYF.

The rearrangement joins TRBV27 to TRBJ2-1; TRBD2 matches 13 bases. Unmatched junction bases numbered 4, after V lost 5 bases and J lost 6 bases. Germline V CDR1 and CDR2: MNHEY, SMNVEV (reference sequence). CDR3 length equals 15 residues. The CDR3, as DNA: TGTGCCAGCAGTGCGGGACTAGCGGGAATCAATGAGCAGTTCTTC. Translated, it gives CASSAGLAGINEQFF.

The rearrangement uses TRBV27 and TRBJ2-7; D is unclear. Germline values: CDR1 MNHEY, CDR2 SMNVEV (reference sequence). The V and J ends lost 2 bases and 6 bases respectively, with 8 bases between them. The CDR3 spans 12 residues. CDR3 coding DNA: TGTGCCAGCAGTTTACATGGCTTCGAGCAGTACTTC. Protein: CASSLHGFEQYF.

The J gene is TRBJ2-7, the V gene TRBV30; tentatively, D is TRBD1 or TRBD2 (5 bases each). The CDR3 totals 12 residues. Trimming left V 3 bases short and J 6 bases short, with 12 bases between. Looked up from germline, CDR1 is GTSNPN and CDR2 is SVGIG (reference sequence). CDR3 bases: TGTGCCTGGAGGGGGGTAGCCGGCGAGCAGTACTTC. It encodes CAWRGVAGEQYF.

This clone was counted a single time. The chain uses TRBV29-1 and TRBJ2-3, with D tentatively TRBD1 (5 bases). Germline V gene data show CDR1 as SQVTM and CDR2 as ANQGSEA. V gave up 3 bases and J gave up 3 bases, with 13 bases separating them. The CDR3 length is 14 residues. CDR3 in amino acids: CSVEAGLGTDTQYF. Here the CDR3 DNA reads TGCAGCGTTGAGGCAGGGCTTGGTACAGATACGCAGTATTTT.

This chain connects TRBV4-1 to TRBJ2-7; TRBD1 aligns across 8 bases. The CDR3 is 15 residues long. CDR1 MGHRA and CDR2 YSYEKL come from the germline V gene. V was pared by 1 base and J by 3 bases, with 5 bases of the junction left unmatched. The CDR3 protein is CASSQGDRLYYEQYF. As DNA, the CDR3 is TGCGCCAGCAGCCAAGGGGACAGGCTCTACTACGAGCAGTACTTC.

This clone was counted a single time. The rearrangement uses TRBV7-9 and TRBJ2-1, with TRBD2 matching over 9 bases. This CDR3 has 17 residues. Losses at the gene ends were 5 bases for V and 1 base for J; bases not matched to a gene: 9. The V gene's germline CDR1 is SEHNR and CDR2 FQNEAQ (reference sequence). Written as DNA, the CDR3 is TGTGCCAGCAGCGCCACCCGGACTAGCGCTTCCTACAATGAGCAGTTCTTC. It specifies CASSATRTSASYNEQFF.

Written as DNA, the CDR3 is TGTGCCAGCAGCGCGACTAGCGGAACGACAGATACGCAGTATTTT. Residues: CASSATSGTTDTQYF. This chain uses TRBV5-4 with TRBJ2-3; 9 nucleotides match TRBD2. Germline trimming cut 4 bases from V and 3 bases from J; bases unmatched to any gene: 6. Germline CDR1 and CDR2: SGHNT and YYREEE (reference sequence). The CDR3 has 15 residues.

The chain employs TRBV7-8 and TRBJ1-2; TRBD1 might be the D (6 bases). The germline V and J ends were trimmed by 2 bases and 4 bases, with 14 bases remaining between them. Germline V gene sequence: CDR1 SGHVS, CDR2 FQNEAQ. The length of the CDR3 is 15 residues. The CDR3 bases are TGTGCCAGCAGCTTATACGGGGGCCCCTCCTATGGCTACACCTTC. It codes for CASSLYGGPSYGYTF.

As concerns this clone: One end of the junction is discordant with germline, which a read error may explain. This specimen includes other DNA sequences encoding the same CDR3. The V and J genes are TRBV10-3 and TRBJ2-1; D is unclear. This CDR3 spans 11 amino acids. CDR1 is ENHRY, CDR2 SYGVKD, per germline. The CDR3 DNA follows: TGTGCCATCAGCGAGTACAATGAGCAGTTCTTC. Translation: CAISEYNEQFF.

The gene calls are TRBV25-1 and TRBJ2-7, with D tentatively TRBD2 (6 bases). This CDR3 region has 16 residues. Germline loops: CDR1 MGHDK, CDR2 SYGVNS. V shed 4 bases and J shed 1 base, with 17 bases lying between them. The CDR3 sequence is CASSASGGPISYEQYF. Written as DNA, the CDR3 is TGTGCCAGCAGTGCCTCCGGGGGACCGATATCCTACGAGCAGTACTTC.

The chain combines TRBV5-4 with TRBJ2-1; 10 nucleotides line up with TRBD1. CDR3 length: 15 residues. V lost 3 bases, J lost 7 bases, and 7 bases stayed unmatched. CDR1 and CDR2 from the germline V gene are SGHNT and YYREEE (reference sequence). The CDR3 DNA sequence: TGTGCCAGCAGCTATTCCGGGACAGGGGCAAATGAGCAGTTCTTC. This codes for CASSYSGTGANEQFF.

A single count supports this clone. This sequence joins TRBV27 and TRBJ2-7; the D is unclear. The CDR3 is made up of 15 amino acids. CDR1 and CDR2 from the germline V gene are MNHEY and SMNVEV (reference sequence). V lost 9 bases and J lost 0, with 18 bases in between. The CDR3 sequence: CASSRNPSLSYEQYF. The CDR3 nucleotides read TGTGCCAGTTCCCGGAATCCCTCCCTCTCCTACGAGCAGTACTTC.

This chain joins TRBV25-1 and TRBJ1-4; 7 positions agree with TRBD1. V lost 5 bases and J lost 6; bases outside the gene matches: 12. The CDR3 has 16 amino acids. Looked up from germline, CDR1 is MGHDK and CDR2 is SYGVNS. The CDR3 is CASSSGETGRDEKLFF. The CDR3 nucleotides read TGTGCCAGCAGTTCGGGCGAGACAGGGAGGGATGAAAAACTGTTTTTT. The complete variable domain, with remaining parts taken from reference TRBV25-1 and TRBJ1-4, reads EADIYQTPRYLVIGTGKKITLECSQTMGHDKMYWYQQDPGMELHLIHYSYGVNSTEKGDLSSESTVSRIRTEHFPLTLESARPSHTSQYLCASSSGETGRDEKLFFGSGTQLSVL.

The CDR3 coding sequence is TGTGCCAACAAACTGGTGAATGAGCAGTTCTTC. Translation: CANKLVNEQFF. This chain joins TRBV2 and TRBJ2-1; D remains ambiguous. This CDR3 spans 11 amino acids. Germline CDR1 SNHLY, CDR2 FYNNEI. With 10 bases removed from V and 7 bases from J, the gap between germline ends came to 11 bases.

CDR3 amino acids: CASSEFAVPARSGYTF. DNA for the CDR3: TGTGCCAGCAGTGAATTTGCTGTCCCGGCTAGGAGTGGCTACACCTTC. V usage is TRBV2 and J usage is TRBJ1-2; no clear D gene. The germline V gene encodes CDR1 SNHLY and CDR2 FYNNEI. The V end was cut by 2 bases, the J end by 7 bases, with 20 bases between. This CDR3 contains 16 residues.

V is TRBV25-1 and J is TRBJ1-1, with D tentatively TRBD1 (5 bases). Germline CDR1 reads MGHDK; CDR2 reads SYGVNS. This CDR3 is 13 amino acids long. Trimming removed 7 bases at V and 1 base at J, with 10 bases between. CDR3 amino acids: CASKSTGNTEAFF. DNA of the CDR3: TGTGCCAGCAAGAGTACAGGGAACACTGAAGCTTTCTTT.

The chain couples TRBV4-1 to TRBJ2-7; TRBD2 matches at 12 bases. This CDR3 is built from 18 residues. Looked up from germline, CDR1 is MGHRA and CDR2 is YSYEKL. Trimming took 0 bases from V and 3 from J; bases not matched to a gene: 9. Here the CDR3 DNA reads TGCGCCAGCAGCCAAGAGCCTAGCGGGAGGGCCCTGATCTACGAGCAGTACTTC. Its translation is CASSQEPSGRALIYEQYF.